These 6 T cell receptor beta chains originate from one sample sequenced in a study of cytomegalovirus exposure and HLA in healthy donors. Primers for the PCR totalled 60 Vbeta and 13 Jbeta. Libraries were prepared by immunoSEQ multiplex PCR; TCRdb keeps only in-frame clonotypes and omits some of them. The table lists 110,000 or so clones, 69% of them singletons. The sequenced sample consisted of PBMCs. All receptors come from a man between 25 and 39 years old in good health and CMV-seronegative.

The genes are TRBV27 and TRBJ1-2, with D possibly being TRBD1 (5 bases). The CDR3 has 15 residues. V was trimmed by 5 bases and J by 4 bases, leaving 17 bases between them. Germline values: CDR1 MNHEY, CDR2 SMNVEV (reference sequence). DNA of the CDR3: TGTGCCAGCAGTCCCACCGCCTCGGGGGGCTATGGCTACACCTTC. Protein product: CASSPTASGGYGYTF.

This sequence joins TRBV4-1 and TRBJ2-4; TRBD1 matches 7 bases. The V gene's germline CDR1 is MGHRA and CDR2 YSYEKL. Trimming cost V 4 bases and J 1 base; bases outside gene matches: 7. The CDR3 has 16 residues. The CDR3 loop reads CASSPGTACAKNIQYF. The DNA for the CDR3 is TGCGCCAGCAGCCCAGGGACAGCCTGCGCCAAAAACATTCAGTACTTC.

The chain combines TRBV7-9 with TRBJ1-2; D unresolved. This CDR3 is built from 15 residues. CDR1 and CDR2 (germline): SEHNR, FQNEAQ (reference sequence). Trimming cost V 4 bases and J 0 bases, with 12 bases left between them. CDR3 loop: CASSSSGLANYGYTF. For the CDR3, the DNA is TGTGCCAGCAGCTCCTCCGGGTTGGCTAACTATGGCTACACCTTC.

As for this clone: The sample holds other DNA sequences that translate to the same CDR3. The gene calls are TRBV7-9 and TRBJ1-6, with 8 bases identical to TRBD1. The CDR3 is 14 residues long. V trimming: 5 bases; J trimming: 8 bases; junction bases outside the gene matches: 5. Looked up from germline, CDR1 is SEHNR and CDR2 is FQNEAQ (reference sequence). The CDR3 nucleotides are TGTGCCAGCAGCCGACAGGGGACGGATTCACCCCTCCACTTT. It yields the protein CASSRQGTDSPLHF.

This chain's CDR3 is CASRQTGTNTEAFF. Written as DNA, the CDR3 is TGCGCCAGCAGACAGACAGGGACGAACACTGAAGCTTTCTTT. J is TRBJ1-1 and V is TRBV5-1; 7 bases match TRBD1. This CDR3 has 14 amino acids. V trimming: 5 bases; J trimming: 1 base; junction bases outside the gene matches: 5. Germline loops: CDR1 SGHRS, CDR2 YFSETQ.

The chain recombines TRBV7-3 with TRBJ2-3; perhaps TRBD1 as D (6 bases). Germline assignment: CDR1 SGHTA and CDR2 FQGTGA. Trimming took 1 base from V and 0 from J, leaving 8 bases between them. This CDR3 has 15 residues. The CDR3 DNA follows: TGTGCCAGCAGCTTAAGGACAGCTAGCACAGATACGCAGTATTTT. Translating it yields CASSLRTASTDTQYF.